This TCR beta chain is drawn from a study of blood T cell repertoires in COVID-19. CDR1 is SQVTM and CDR2 is ANQGSEA in the germline V gene. V dropped 4 bases and J dropped 5; count of bases not matched to a gene: 5. This CDR3 has 13 residues. Profiled with immunoSEQ multiplex PCR; TCRdb holds only in-frame clones, not every one. The table lists approximately 240,000 clones, roughly 87% of them singletons. The chain couples TRBV29-1 to TRBJ1-5, with TRBD1 identical over 7 bases. The clonotype originates from a woman younger than 45 with acute COVID-19. Specimen: PBMCs or T cells enriched from blood (not recorded which). The CDR3 nucleotides read TGCAGCGTTGCAGACCAGGGGGATCAGCCCCAGCATTTT. Translation: CSVADQGDQPQHF.